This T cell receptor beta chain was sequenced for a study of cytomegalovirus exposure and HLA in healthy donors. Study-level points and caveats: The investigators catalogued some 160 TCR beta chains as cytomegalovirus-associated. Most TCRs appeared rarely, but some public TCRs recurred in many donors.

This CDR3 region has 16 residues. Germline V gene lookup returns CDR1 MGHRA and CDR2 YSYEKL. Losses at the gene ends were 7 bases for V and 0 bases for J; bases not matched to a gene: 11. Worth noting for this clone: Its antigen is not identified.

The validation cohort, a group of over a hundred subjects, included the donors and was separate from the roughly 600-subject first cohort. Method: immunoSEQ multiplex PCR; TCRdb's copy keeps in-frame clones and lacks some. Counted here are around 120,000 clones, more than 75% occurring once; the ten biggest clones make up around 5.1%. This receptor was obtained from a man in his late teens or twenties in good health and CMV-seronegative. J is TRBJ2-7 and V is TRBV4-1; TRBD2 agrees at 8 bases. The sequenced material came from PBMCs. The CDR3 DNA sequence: TGCGCCAGCACCGATAGTAGCGGGAAAGCCTCCTACGAGCAGTACTTC. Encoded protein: CASTDSSGKASYEQYF.